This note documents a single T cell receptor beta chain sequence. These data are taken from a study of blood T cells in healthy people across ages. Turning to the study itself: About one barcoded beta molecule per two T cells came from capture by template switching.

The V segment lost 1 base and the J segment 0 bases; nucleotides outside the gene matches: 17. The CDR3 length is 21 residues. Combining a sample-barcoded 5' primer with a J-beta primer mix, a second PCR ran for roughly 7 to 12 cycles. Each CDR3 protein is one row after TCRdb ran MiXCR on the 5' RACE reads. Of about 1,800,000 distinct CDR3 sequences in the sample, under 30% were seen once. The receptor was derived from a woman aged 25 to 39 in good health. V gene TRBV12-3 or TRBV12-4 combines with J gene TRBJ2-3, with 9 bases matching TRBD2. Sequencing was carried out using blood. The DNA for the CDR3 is TGTGCCAGCAGTTTAGACAGCTATTATAGCGGGAGAACCTATAGCACAGATACGCAGTATTTT. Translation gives CASSLDSYYSGRTYSTDTQYF.